This T cell receptor (beta chain) was captured by sequencing in a study of T cell repertoires in cytomegalovirus infection. As for this clonotype: Its target is not known.

In TCRdb, the reads were re-called with MiXCR into one record per CDR3 protein. This sample has roughly 170,000 distinct CDR3 sequences, with less than 25% found just once. The TCR was taken from a human donor in good health (CMV status not recorded). Some clones in this sample may be carry-over from other donors' samples. This material consisted of CD8+ T cells from cultured PBMCs, taken from culture after CMV antigen stimulation.

The CDR3 nucleotides are TGTGCCAGCAGCTGGACAGGGGGCAATTCACCCCTCCACTTT. Amino acids: CASSWTGGNSPLHF. The chain employs TRBV7-2 and TRBJ1-6; 11 nucleotides line up with TRBD1. V dropped 4 bases and J dropped 7; count of bases not matched to a gene: 0. The length of the CDR3 is 14 residues. Per germline, CDR1 SGHTA and CDR2 FQGNSA. The variable domain in full, completed from reference TRBV7-2 and TRBJ1-6, reads GAGVSQSPSNKVTEKGKDVELRCDPISGHTALYWYRQSLGQGLEFLIYFQGNSAPDKSGLPSDRFSAERTGGSVSTLTIQRTQQEDSAVYLCASSWTGGNSPLHFGNGTRLTVT.